Below, 30 T cell receptor beta chains from the same sample are listed, as sequenced in a study of a mutant IDH1 vaccine in newly diagnosed glioma. This sample's time point: week 23, last vaccination. Every vaccination contained 300 ug of the mutant IDH1 20-mer peptide and was paired with topical imiquimod. Profiling relied on immunoSEQ multiplex PCR, and the TCRdb table lists in-frame clones only, not all of them. The sample holds some 20,000 clones, roughly four fifths seen once. The antigens these receptors bind are not known. The sample in question was PBMCs, obtained from a glioma patient whose treatment included an IDH1 peptide vaccine. The receptors were sampled from a man younger than 45 with glioma.

The chain uses TRBV2 and TRBJ2-1; TRBD1 matches 7 bases. CDR3 length equals 14 residues. V was clipped by 8 bases and J by 10 bases; unmatched bases: 14. Per germline, CDR1 SNHLY and CDR2 FYNNEI. CDR3 DNA sequence: TGTGCCAGCTCACGGGACAGCCCTAGGTGGGAGCAGTTCTTC. Protein product: CASSRDSPRWEQFF.

This clone was seen a handful of times. The chain employs TRBV5-6 and TRBJ1-2; tentatively, D is TRBD1 (5 bases). The CDR3 spans 12 residues. V shed 1 base and J shed 8 bases, with 9 bases lying between them. Per germline, CDR1 SGHDT and CDR2 YYEEEE. The CDR3 reads CASSLSQGGYTF. Written as DNA, the CDR3 is TGTGCCAGCAGCTTGTCCCAGGGAGGCTACACCTTC.

The table lists this clone with a count of one. The chain combines TRBV2 with TRBJ1-2, with TRBD1 matching over 9 bases. Trimming at V came to 0 bases and at J to 8 bases, leaving 7 bases not matched to a gene. This CDR3 has 15 residues. In germline, CDR1 is SNHLY, CDR2 FYNNEI. In DNA form, the CDR3 reads TGTGCCAGCAGTGAAGCGTATGGGACAGGGAAAGGCTACACCTTC. Translating it yields CASSEAYGTGKGYTF.

The rearrangement uses TRBV6-5 and TRBJ1-1; no definite D call. The germline V gene has CDR1 MNHEY and CDR2 SVGAGI. CDR3 length: 13 amino acids. Trimming pared 0 bases from V and 10 bases from J, leaving 12 bases between. The CDR3 DNA is TGTGCCAGCAGTTACTCAACTTTCCTGGGAGCTTTCTTT. Amino acids: CASSYSTFLGAFF.

The rearrangement joins TRBV5-1 to TRBJ2-2; D is unclear. The germline CDR1 and CDR2 sequences are SGHRS and YFSETQ. V lost 4 bases to trimming and J lost 1 base, with 11 bases between them. The CDR3 runs 15 residues. CDR3 sequence reads: CASSPASGNTGELFF. The CDR3 DNA follows: TGCGCCAGCAGCCCCGCCTCGGGGAACACCGGGGAGCTGTTTTTT.

This clone was seen a single time. The V call is TRBV4-1, the J call TRBJ2-2, with D possibly TRBD2 on 6 matching bases. V lost 7 bases and J 6 bases, leaving 21 bases between the germline ends. Germline assignment: CDR1 MGHRA and CDR2 YSYEKL. The length of the CDR3 is 16 residues. The CDR3 reads CASTRIGVGEAGELFF. CDR3 DNA: TGCGCCAGCACGAGGATTGGGGTGGGGGAGGCCGGGGAGCTGTTTTTT.

The chain carries TRBV7-9 and TRBJ2-1; D might be TRBD1 (5 bases). The CDR3 contains 15 residues. CDR1 is SEHNR, CDR2 FQNEAQ, per germline (reference sequence). The V and J ends lost 1 base and 9 bases respectively, with 16 bases between them. The CDR3 protein is CASSLEAGSRSEQFF. Here the CDR3 DNA reads TGTGCCAGCAGCTTAGAGGCAGGGTCCAGAAGTGAGCAGTTCTTC. Based on the CDR3 plus reference TRBV7-9 and TRBJ2-1, the full variable domain is DTGVSQNPRHKITKRGQNVTFRCDPISEHNRLYWYRQTLGQGPEFLTYFQNEAQLEKSRLLSDRFSAERPKGSFSTLEIQRTEQGDSAMYLCASSLEAGSRSEQFFGPGTRLTVL.

This chain uses TRBV5-1 with TRBJ2-3; the D is unclear. Germline CDR1 SGHRS, CDR2 YFSETQ. The CDR3 extends over 14 amino acids. V was clipped by 3 bases and J by 5 bases, with 13 bases between them. The CDR3 region has the DNA TGCGCCAGCAGCTCCGGCGGCCGAGGAGATACGCAGTATTTT. This sequence encodes CASSSGGRGDTQYF.

This clone was found once. The chain carries TRBV5-1 and TRBJ2-4, with TRBD2 identical over 12 bases. J gave up 6 bases and V 0 bases, and 7 bases lay outside the gene matches. The CDR3 extends over 17 amino acids. Per germline, CDR1 SGHRS and CDR2 YFSETQ. The chain's CDR3 is CASSLGTSGVTGNIQYF. The CDR3, as DNA: TGCGCCAGCAGCTTGGGGACTAGCGGGGTTACCGGAAACATTCAGTACTTC.

The chain links TRBV6-5 to TRBJ2-1, with TRBD1 matching over 8 bases. The V and J ends lost 5 bases and 16 bases, in that order; junction bases with no gene match: 7. The CDR3 has 11 amino acids. Germline V CDR1 and CDR2: MNHEY, SVGAGI. The CDR3 spells CASSPGTGEFF. In nucleotides, the CDR3 is TGTGCCAGCAGTCCCGGGACAGGTGAATTCTTC.

This chain joins TRBV14 and TRBJ1-2; D is ambiguous. Trimming stripped 1 base from V and 5 bases from J, with 8 bases between. This CDR3 region has 13 residues. Per germline, CDR1 SGHDN and CDR2 FVKESK. In DNA form, the CDR3 reads TGTGCCAGCAGCCAAGCAGGAAGATATGGCTACACCTTC. Translated: CASSQAGRYGYTF.

The chain combines TRBV7-8 with TRBJ1-5; tentatively, D is TRBD1 (5 bases). V lost 4 bases to trimming and J lost 9 bases, with 10 bases between them. The germline V gene encodes CDR1 SGHVS and CDR2 FQNEAQ. The CDR3 contains 12 residues. The CDR3, as DNA: TGTGCCAGCAGCTCTCCCCAGGGGCCCCAGCATTTT. This sequence encodes CASSSPQGPQHF.

The chain recombines TRBV13 with TRBJ1-1; the D is unclear. The CDR3 contains 16 residues. Germline V CDR1 and CDR2: PRHDT, FYEKMQ (reference sequence). Trimming shortened V by 0 bases and J by 0 bases, and 11 bases separated the two germline ends. This CDR3 is CASSLGEKGLNTEAFF. The CDR3, as DNA: TGTGCCAGCAGCTTAGGGGAGAAAGGTTTGAACACTGAAGCTTTCTTT.

This chain links TRBV19 with TRBJ2-7; no clear D. Trimming left V 7 bases short and J 2 bases short, with 9 bases between. Germline V lookup: CDR1 LNHDA, CDR2 SQIVND (reference sequence). This CDR3 contains 12 residues. The CDR3 coding sequence is TGTGCCAGTATCTCCAGAACCTACGAGCAGTACTTC. Its translation is CASISRTYEQYF. The full variable domain, completed using reference TRBV19 and TRBJ2-7, is DGGITQSPKYLFRKEGQNVTLSCEQNLNHDAMYWYRQDPGQGLRLIYYSQIVNDFQKGDIAEGYSVSREKKESFPLTVTSAQKNPTAFYLCASISRTYEQYFGPGTRLTVT.

The chain carries TRBV5-1 and TRBJ1-3, with 10 bases fitting TRBD1. This CDR3 contains 15 residues. Germline assignment: CDR1 SGHRS and CDR2 YFSETQ. V lost 5 bases, J lost 6 bases, and 8 bases stayed unmatched. DNA for the CDR3: TGCGCCAGCAGTCCGGGACAGGGGAAGGCAAACACCATATATTTT. Protein: CASSPGQGKANTIYF.

J is TRBJ2-1 and V is TRBV5-1; a weak D match, TRBD2 (6 bases). V lost 2 bases and J 7 bases, leaving 13 bases between the germline ends. Germline CDR1 and CDR2: SGHRS and YFSETQ. There are 14 residues in the CDR3. CDR3 nucleotides: TGCGCCAGCAGCTTTCAGAGCGGAGGGAATGAGCAGTTCTTC. It codes for CASSFQSGGNEQFF. The entire variable domain, with the rest obtained from reference TRBV5-1 and TRBJ2-1, is as follows: KAGVTQTPRYLIKTRGQQVTLSCSPISGHRSVSWYQQTPGQGLQFLFEYFSETQRNKGNFPGRFSGRQFSNSRSEMNVSTLELGDSALYLCASSFQSGGNEQFFGPGTRLTVL.

The chain carries TRBV7-9 and TRBJ1-1; D unresolved. The length of the CDR3 is 11 residues. With 5 bases removed from V and 8 bases from J, the gap between germline ends came to 9 bases. The germline CDR1 and CDR2 sequences are SEHNR and FQNEAQ (reference sequence). Written as DNA, the CDR3 is TGTGCCAGCAGCCCGTACATGGAAGCTTTCTTT. Protein sequence: CASSPYMEAFF.

This sequence joins TRBV29-1 and TRBJ2-2; D is perhaps TRBD2 (5 bases). Trimming shortened V by 5 bases and J by 0 bases, and 7 bases separated the two germline ends. CDR1 and CDR2 (germline): SQVTM, ANQGSEA. The length of the CDR3 is 13 residues. The CDR3 region has the DNA TGCAGCGTTCTCGGGACGAACACCGGGGAGCTGTTTTTT. This sequence encodes CSVLGTNTGELFF.

The sample holds one count of this clone. V is TRBV19 and J is TRBJ1-1; D unclear. The CDR3 spans 14 residues. Between the trimmed V and J ends, which lost 1 base and 1 base, there was a span of 7 bases. Germline V gene sequence: CDR1 LNHDA, CDR2 SQIVND (reference sequence). The CDR3 DNA reads as TGTGCCAGTAGTATAGTGACACCGAACACTGAAGCTTTCTTT. Translation: CASSIVTPNTEAFF.

The chain is built from TRBV10-3 and TRBJ2-7; the D gene is possibly TRBD1 (7 bases). The CDR3 runs to 13 residues. V lost 10 bases and J lost 1, with 14 bases in between. Per the germline V gene, CDR1 is ENHRY and CDR2 is SYGVKD. This chain's CDR3 is CATLRGESYEQYF. CDR3 nucleotide sequence: TGTGCCACCCTCAGGGGGGAATCCTACGAGCAGTACTTC.

For the CDR3, the DNA is TGTGCCAGCAGCCAGGGACAGGGGCATGAGGCTTTCTTT. This encodes CASSQGQGHEAFF. The chain uses TRBV27 and TRBJ1-1, with 10 bases that match TRBD1. Germline assignment: CDR1 MNHEY and CDR2 SMNVEV (reference sequence). The CDR3 extends over 13 amino acids. The V gene end was trimmed by 6 bases and the J gene end by 11 bases; junction bases not matched to a gene: 9.

This chain uses TRBV7-2 with TRBJ1-1; 7 bases are a match to TRBD1. Germline CDR1 is SGHTA and CDR2 is FQGNSA. The CDR3 totals 16 residues. With V trimmed by 1 base and J by 0 bases, 5 bases remained unmatched. The CDR3 here is CASSLGGTVMNTEAFF. The CDR3 nucleotides are TGTGCCAGCAGCTTAGGAGGGACAGTCATGAACACTGAAGCTTTCTTT.

The chain uses TRBV5-1 and TRBJ2-5; TRBD2 agrees at 14 bases. The V and J ends lost 7 bases and 5 bases, in that order; junction bases with no gene match: 10. Germline lookup yields CDR1 SGHRS and CDR2 YFSETQ. The CDR3 sequence is 16 residues long. This CDR3 reads CASDLGTSGSWETQYF. The CDR3 nucleotides read TGCGCCAGCGACCTCGGGACTAGCGGGAGTTGGGAGACCCAGTACTTC.

This rearrangement joins TRBV6-6 to TRBJ2-7; no firm D call. Trimming removed 4 bases from V and 0 bases from J, with 4 bases in between. Germline assignment: CDR1 MNHNY and CDR2 SVGAGI (reference sequence). The CDR3 has 12 residues. This CDR3 is CASSSGSYEQYF. For the CDR3, the DNA is TGTGCCAGCAGTTCCGGCTCCTACGAGCAGTACTTC.

In regard to this clone: Within the sample, other DNA sequences also encode this same CDR3. This rearrangement joins TRBV27 to TRBJ2-7; 7 nucleotides line up with TRBD2. The germline V gene has CDR1 MNHEY and CDR2 SMNVEV (reference sequence). The CDR3 length is 13 residues. Trimming at V came to 6 bases and at J to 4 bases, leaving 6 bases not matched to a gene. The DNA of the CDR3 is TGTGCCAGCAGCCCCACTAGCGAGTACGAGCAGTACTTC. As protein: CASSPTSEYEQYF.

The chain joins TRBV6-1 to TRBJ1-1; D not resolved. V was pared by 2 bases and J by 4 bases, with 8 bases between. Germline CDR1 is MNHNS and CDR2 is SASEGT. This CDR3 comprises 13 residues. The CDR3 bases are TGTGCCAGCAGTGAATGGGCTTCCACTGAAGCTTTCTTT. It codes for CASSEWASTEAFF.

By share, this clone ranks as medium-sized. The chain has TRBV30 and TRBJ2-5; 7 positions agree with TRBD1. The J segment lost 0 bases and the V segment lost 6 bases, leaving 7 bases of the junction unmatched. Germline values: CDR1 GTSNPN, CDR2 SVGIG (reference sequence). The CDR3 loop spans 14 amino acids. For the CDR3, the DNA is TGTGCCTGCTCAGGGGGAGAGTACCAAGAGACCCAGTACTTC. It codes for CACSGGEYQETQYF.

This clone was recorded only once. The chain has TRBV5-4 and TRBJ2-1, with D perhaps being TRBD1 or TRBD2 (6 bases each). Germline assignment: CDR1 SGHNT and CDR2 YYREEE (reference sequence). The V end lost 3 bases, the J end lost 10 bases, and 11 bases lay between the germline ends. The CDR3 has 12 amino acids. The CDR3 DNA sequence: TGTGCCAGCAGCTGGGGGGCCGGAGAGCAGTTCTTC. Its protein is CASSWGAGEQFF.

This clone occurred once. The rearrangement uses TRBV2 and TRBJ2-7, with a tentative D call TRBD1 (5 bases). The CDR3 is 15 residues long. V was trimmed by 1 base and J by 0 bases, leaving 10 bases between them. CDR1 SNHLY and CDR2 FYNNEI come from the germline V gene. The CDR3 coding sequence is TGTGCCAGCAGTGAAGAGGGGTTGGACTCCTACGAGCAGTACTTC. Translation gives CASSEEGLDSYEQYF.

The CDR3 sequence is CASSEWGFNYGYTF. The CDR3, as DNA: TGTGCCAGCAGTGAATGGGGATTTAACTATGGCTACACCTTC. The J gene is TRBJ1-2, the V gene TRBV6-1; D ambiguous. Germline V lookup: CDR1 MNHNS, CDR2 SASEGT. This CDR3 comprises 14 residues. The V end lost 2 bases, the J end lost 1 base, and 8 bases lay between the germline ends.